The clone carrying this T cell receptor beta chain turned up a few times. The CDR3 length is 15 residues. Germline CDR1 and CDR2: LNHNV and YYDKDF (reference sequence). Germline trimming cut 1 base from V and 0 bases from J; bases unmatched to any gene: 2. Patients who underwent sequencing had shown CD8+CD57+ cell expansion by flow cytometry. This entry is derived from a study of CD8+CD57+ T cells in acquired aplastic anemia. The wider study: Recorded DNA amounts for sorted CD4+ and CD8+ cells had an average of 3.2 ug.

Genomic DNA templated the TCR beta VDJ and CDR3 profiling. TCRdb reprocessed the reads via MiXCR and lists one record per CDR3 protein. The sample yields about 75,000 distinct CDR3 sequences, under 80% seen once. The sequence was obtained from a human donor with aplastic anemia. The sample comprised sorted CD4+, CD8+, or CD8+CD57+ T cells (not recorded which) from PBMCs. The chain links TRBV15 to TRBJ1-1, with 7 positions matching TRBD1. CDR3 DNA sequence: TGTGCCACCAGCAGAGGACAGGGCTTGAACACTGAAGCTTTCTTT. Translating gives CATSRGQGLNTEAFF.